Presented here are 21 T cell receptor beta chains from one specimen sequenced in a study of cytomegalovirus exposure and HLA in healthy donors. With 60 Vbeta and 13 Jbeta primers, the PCR was carried out. Libraries were prepared by immunoSEQ multiplex PCR; TCRdb keeps only in-frame clonotypes and omits some of them. The sample lists under 200,000 clones; around 80% were seen once. The sequencing input was PBMCs. These receptors originate from a man aged 35 to 55 in good health and CMV-seronegative.

This clone has only one observation. The chain carries TRBV4-1 and TRBJ1-3; D unresolved. Deletions cut 6 bases from V and 0 bases from J, with 15 bases between. From germline, CDR1 is MGHRA and CDR2 YSYEKL. The CDR3 spans 16 residues. The CDR3 region is CASSPPLVYSGNTIYF. The DNA for the CDR3 is TGCGCCAGCAGTCCCCCCCTGGTCTACTCTGGAAACACCATATATTTT.

This clone was recorded once. The V call is TRBV4-1, the J call TRBJ2-5; 9 positions match TRBD1. This CDR3 comprises 16 residues. The germline gives CDR1 MGHRA, CDR2 YSYEKL. With V trimmed by 0 bases and J by 5 bases, 7 bases remained unmatched. DNA of the CDR3: TGCGCCAGCAGCCAAGATAGGGACAGGGTTTTTGAGACCCAGTACTTC. As protein: CASSQDRDRVFETQYF.

The chain employs TRBV29-1 and TRBJ1-4; D gene ambiguous. The V end was cut by 4 bases, the J end by 8 bases, with 11 bases between. Germline V lookup: CDR1 SQVTM, CDR2 ANQGSEA. This CDR3 comprises 12 residues. The CDR3 region is CSVGEGREKLFF. CDR3 nucleotide sequence: TGCAGCGTTGGGGAAGGGAGGGAAAAACTGTTTTTT.

V is TRBV10-3 and J is TRBJ2-7; a possible D gene is TRBD1 (5 bases). V dropped 3 bases and J dropped 6 bases, with 12 bases sitting between them. Germline CDR1 ENHRY, CDR2 SYGVKD. The CDR3 is made up of 13 amino acids. In nucleotides, the CDR3 is TGTGCCATCAGTGATAGACAGCCTGGCGAGCAGTACTTC. Translated, it gives CAISDRQPGEQYF.

J is TRBJ1-2 and V is TRBV19, with 8 positions matching TRBD1. Unmatched junction bases numbered 28, after V lost 6 bases and J lost 4 bases. The CDR3 has 21 residues. The germline gives CDR1 LNHDA, CDR2 SQIVND (reference sequence). The CDR3 region has the DNA TGTGCCAGTAGCATCCAGCATTCCTTTAAGGGGATATCCGGGACAGGCTATGGCTACACCTTC. This codes for CASSIQHSFKGISGTGYGYTF.

The chain uses TRBV5-1 and TRBJ2-6; D possibly corresponds to TRBD2 (7 bases). V lost 7 bases and J lost 0, with 20 bases in between. Per the germline V gene, CDR1 is SGHRS and CDR2 is YFSETQ. The CDR3 sequence is 18 residues long. In nucleotides, the CDR3 is TGCGCCAGCTCCCGAGAGGGGGGGATCTACTCTGGGGCCAACGTCCTGACTTTC. Protein sequence: CASSREGGIYSGANVLTF.

This clone was seen once. The J gene is TRBJ2-5, the V gene TRBV6-5; the D gene is possibly TRBD2 (8 bases). With 5 bases removed from V and 5 bases from J, the gap between germline ends came to 15 bases. This CDR3 region has 14 residues. Germline-derived CDR1 and CDR2 are MNHEY and SVGAGI. CDR3 loop: CASSREGASETQYF. CDR3 DNA: TGTGCCAGCAGTCGGGAGGGGGCAAGCGAGACCCAGTACTTC.

The chain employs TRBV2 and TRBJ1-4; D unclear. V lost 6 bases to trimming and J lost 0 bases, with 11 bases between them. CDR3 size: 15 residues. Germline CDR1 reads SNHLY; CDR2 reads FYNNEI. DNA for the CDR3: TGTGCCAGCAGGATCCACAGAGCAACTAATGAAAAACTGTTTTTT. Residues: CASRIHRATNEKLFF.

V and J are TRBV6-6 and TRBJ1-1; D is perhaps TRBD1 (6 bases). Germline CDR1 is MNHNY and CDR2 is SVGAGI (reference sequence). Trimming removed 2 bases from V and 7 bases from J, with 11 bases in between. CDR3 length: 13 amino acids. The chain's CDR3 is CASSYGGGLEAFF. The CDR3 coding sequence is TGTGCCAGCAGTTACGGGGGGGGCCTTGAAGCTTTCTTT.

This chain uses TRBV6-1 with TRBJ2-1, with TRBD2 matching over 8 bases. Germline CDR1 and CDR2: MNHNS and SASEGT. Unmatched junction bases numbered 12, after V lost 0 bases and J lost 8 bases. CDR3 size: 17 residues. The CDR3 DNA follows: TGTGCCAGCAGTGAAGCGGTTGTGGGGCGGGGGGTGCATGAGCAGTTCTTC. Translated: CASSEAVVGRGVHEQFF.

A single count supports this clone. The V gene is TRBV7-6, the J gene TRBJ2-5; tentative D call: TRBD2 (6 bases). TRBJ2-7 explains the end of the DNA better; the J call may be wrong. Germline loops: CDR1 SGHVS, CDR2 FNYEAQ. This CDR3 is 14 amino acids long. DNA of the CDR3: TGTGCCAGCAGCTTAGGGAGGGGCAGGGACGAGCAGTACTTC. This gives the protein CASSLGRGRDEQYF.

The genes are TRBV5-1 and TRBJ1-1; a possible D gene is TRBD1 (6 bases). Germline values: CDR1 SGHRS, CDR2 YFSETQ. This CDR3 is 14 amino acids long. The V end was cut by 4 bases, the J end by 2 bases, with 12 bases between. The DNA of the CDR3 is TGCGCCAGCAGCCGGTCGGACAGAAACACTGAAGCTTTCTTT. Amino acids: CASSRSDRNTEAFF. Full variable domain (outside the CDR3, taken from reference TRBV5-1 and TRBJ1-1): KAGVTQTPRYLIKTRGQQVTLSCSPISGHRSVSWYQQTPGQGLQFLFEYFSETQRNKGNFPGRFSGRQFSNSRSEMNVSTLELGDSALYLCASSRSDRNTEAFFGQGTRLTVV.

V usage is TRBV5-1 and J usage is TRBJ2-5; no definite D call. Germline CDR1 reads SGHRS; CDR2 reads YFSETQ. V was cut by 0 bases and J by 3 bases, with 3 bases left in between. This CDR3 spans 12 amino acids. The CDR3 DNA sequence: TGCGCCAGCAGCTTGGCAGAAGAGACCCAGTACTTC. It translates to CASSLAEETQYF.

This chain connects TRBV4-1 to TRBJ2-5, with D unclear. The CDR3 is 16 residues long. Per germline, CDR1 MGHRA and CDR2 YSYEKL. V was clipped by 0 bases and J by 0 bases, with 11 bases between them. For the CDR3, the DNA is TGCGCCAGCAGCCAAGAATATACAGTTTACCAAGAGACCCAGTACTTC. Protein product: CASSQEYTVYQETQYF.

This clone was observed a single time. The chain is built from TRBV5-1 and TRBJ2-5; D is uncertain. Per the germline V gene, CDR1 is SGHRS and CDR2 is YFSETQ. The CDR3 covers 12 residues. The ends were cut back, 1 base at V and 4 bases at J, with 5 bases in the middle. The CDR3 protein is CASSLTSETQYF. DNA for the CDR3: TGCGCCAGCAGCTTGACATCAGAGACCCAGTACTTC.

The chain has TRBV6-4 and TRBJ2-5; D is perhaps TRBD1 (5 bases). Germline CDR1 and CDR2: MRHNA and SNTAGT. V shed 0 bases and J shed 6 bases, with 11 bases lying between them. The CDR3 has 14 residues. The CDR3 DNA follows: TGTGCCAGCAGTGACTCCCAGGGTCGAAAGACCCAGTACTTC. The encoded protein is CASSDSQGRKTQYF.

The rearrangement links TRBV4-1 to TRBJ2-2; 15 nucleotides line up with TRBD2. The CDR3 runs to 19 residues. The germline gives CDR1 MGHRA, CDR2 YSYEKL. Trimming removed 0 bases from V and 4 bases from J; junction bases left unmatched: 6. This CDR3 reads CASSQDGGLAGGSTGELFF. CDR3 DNA sequence: TGCGCCAGCAGCCAAGACGGGGGACTAGCGGGGGGCTCCACCGGGGAGCTGTTTTTT.

The chain links TRBV19 to TRBJ1-5, with no clear D. The CDR3 totals 16 residues. V shed 0 bases and J shed 6 bases, with 15 bases lying between them. Per the germline V gene, CDR1 is LNHDA and CDR2 is SQIVND (reference sequence). CDR3 nucleotides: TGTGCCAGTAGTATAGAGCGAAACCTGGGAGGTCAGCCCCAGCATTTT. This encodes CASSIERNLGGQPQHF.

V and J are TRBV5-1 and TRBJ2-1; D might be TRBD1 (6 bases). This CDR3 contains 13 residues. V lost 2 bases, J lost 6 bases, and 9 bases lay in between. From germline, CDR1 is SGHRS and CDR2 YFSETQ. Written as DNA, the CDR3 is TGCGCCAGCAGCTTTCCAGGGGTCAATGAGCAGTTCTTC. Its translation: CASSFPGVNEQFF.

The rearrangement joins TRBV10-3 to TRBJ2-5, with 8 bases fitting TRBD2. The germline CDR1 and CDR2 sequences are ENHRY and SYGVKD. This CDR3 is 15 amino acids long. Unmatched junction bases numbered 8, after V lost 6 bases and J lost 2 bases. Here the CDR3 reads CAISLGAGVQETQYF. The CDR3 region has the DNA TGTGCCATCAGCCTAGGAGCGGGGGTTCAAGAGACCCAGTACTTC.

This clone was seen a single time. This rearrangement joins TRBV5-6 to TRBJ1-6; 8 bases match TRBD1. Germline lookup yields CDR1 SGHDT and CDR2 YYEEEE. Germline trimming cut 2 bases from V and 5 bases from J; bases unmatched to any gene: 6. The CDR3 covers 16 residues. The CDR3, as DNA: TGTGCCAGCAGCTTTTCAGGGGGCAGGAATAATTCACCCCTCCACTTT. This encodes CASSFSGGRNNSPLHF.